This T cell receptor beta chain was identified in a study of CD8+CD57+ T cells in acquired aplastic anemia. Sequencing involved patients with CD8+CD57+ cell expansion previously shown by flow cytometry. Patients had undergone no therapy by the time their blood was sampled. Researchers used genomic DNA as the template to profile TCR beta VDJ and CDR3. TCRdb called the reads again in MiXCR, with one record for every CDR3 protein. The sample records hundreds of thousands of distinct CDR3 sequences, roughly 82% being singletons. Turning to this clonotype: Sequence at one end of the junction differs from germline and may be a read error.

The CDR3 extends over 14 amino acids. In germline, CDR1 is SEHNR, CDR2 FQNEAQ (reference sequence). The specimen was sorted CD4+, CD8+, or CD8+CD57+ T cells (not recorded which) from PBMCs. The V call is TRBV7-9, the J call TRBJ2-5; 9 positions match TRBD2. The clonotype comes from a human donor with aplastic anemia. In nucleotides, the CDR3 is TGTGCCAGCAGCAGAGGCAGAAGCGGGGGGACCGAGGAGTTC. Its translation is CASSRGRSGGTEEF.